This T cell receptor beta chain came from a study of blood T cell repertoires in COVID-19. Overall study context: Samples representing acute and convalescent COVID-19 were sourced from the United States, Italy and Spain. T cells, B-cell-depleted T cells, or PBMCs supplied cDNA or gDNA.

The V end was cut by 3 bases, the J end by 2 bases, with 17 bases between. Per germline, CDR1 DFQATT and CDR2 SNEGSKA (reference sequence). The CDR3 has 15 amino acids. Using immunoSEQ multiplex PCR, the repertoire was profiled, and TCRdb retains in-frame clones only, with some absent. The repertoire holds hundreds of thousands of clones, with around four fifths as singletons. The participants were between roughly 18 and 89 years old and came from some 23 US areas. The sequencing sample was made of PBMCs or T cells enriched from blood (not recorded which). The clonotype originates from a woman aged 45-65 years who had been exposed to COVID-19. This chain joins TRBV20-1 and TRBJ2-7; a possible D gene is TRBD1 (5 bases). CDR3 sequence reads: CSASWTRTYAYEQYF. CDR3 nucleotide sequence: TGCAGTGCTAGTTGGACACGAACTTACGCCTACGAGCAGTACTTC.